This passage covers 3 T cell receptor beta chains from one sample sequenced in a study of blood T cells in healthy people across ages. Using a J-beta primer mix together with a sample-barcoded 5' primer, a second PCR was run for about 6 to 12 cycles. TCRdb passed the 5' RACE reads through MiXCR, listing each CDR3 protein once. This table has hundreds of thousands of distinct CDR3 sequences, less than 35% appearing once. Sequencing used blood. Source of these receptors: a woman of 80 years or more in good health.

This clonotype was picked up a small number of times. The chain carries TRBV27 and TRBJ2-3, with a tentative D call TRBD2 (6 bases). CDR1 is MNHEY, CDR2 SMNVEV, per germline (reference sequence). V was pared by 1 base and J by 1 base, with 9 bases between. The CDR3 sequence is 15 residues long. The CDR3 reads CASSLLSGGTDTQYF. CDR3 bases: TGTGCCAGCAGTTTATTATCGGGAGGCACAGATACGCAGTATTTT.

This clonotype was detected once. The chain couples TRBV12-3 or TRBV12-4 to TRBJ2-5, with D maybe TRBD2 (6 bases). The germline V and J ends were trimmed by 5 bases and 11 bases, with 18 bases remaining between them. This CDR3 has 13 residues. The CDR3 loop is CASSRGGVNEQYF. CDR3 nucleotides: TGTGCCAGCAGTAGGGGCGGGGTAAATGAGCAGTACTTC.

Notes on this clonotype: It may be a read error: a sequence one base away is much more abundant. The chain combines TRBV30 with TRBJ2-5; 7 bases match TRBD2. This CDR3 has 17 residues. V lost 3 bases to trimming and J lost 1 base; unmatched junction nucleotides: 14. In germline, CDR1 is GTSNPN, CDR2 SVGIG (reference sequence). CDR3 DNA sequence: TGTGCCTGGAGGGGCGGGGGACGAGCGGGGAGCCAAGAGACCCAGTACTTC. It yields the protein CAWRGGGRAGSQETQYF.